The next 27 T cell receptor beta chains were all read from a single sample in a study of shared clonotypes between healthy human individuals. The protocol was immunoSEQ multiplex PCR, while the TCRdb copy is restricted to in-frame clones and leaves out a portion. Of about 500,000 clones listed, about 74% were seen once; the top ten hold more than 10%. Sequencing used PBMCs. Receptors originate from a woman aged 35 to 49 in good health. Some clones in this sample may be carry-over from other donors' samples.

A note on this clone: This sequence may be a read error, since a much larger clone differs from it by one base. The same CDR3 can be traced to other DNA sequences in this sample. The chain employs TRBV11-2 and TRBJ2-2; D possibly matches TRBD1 or TRBD2 (6 bases each). Germline values: CDR1 SGHAT, CDR2 FQNNGV. This CDR3 comprises 13 residues. V was shortened by 3 bases and J by 6 bases, with 8 bases between the two germline ends. CDR3 loop: CASSLGGAGELFF. CDR3 DNA sequence: TGTGCCAGCAGCTTGGGGGGCGCCGGGGAGCTGTTTTTT.

This rearrangement joins TRBV28 to TRBJ2-7; D gene uncertain. Trimming cost V 2 bases and J 3 bases, with 8 bases left between them. The CDR3 totals 13 residues. CDR1 and CDR2 from the germline V gene are MDHEN and SYDVKM. The CDR3 here is CASSLGRSYEQYF. In DNA, the CDR3 is TGTGCCAGCAGTTTAGGCAGGAGCTACGAGCAGTACTTC.

This chain connects TRBV7-9 to TRBJ2-1, with TRBD1 as a possible D gene (5 bases). With 2 bases removed from V and 9 bases from J, the gap between germline ends came to 8 bases. Germline CDR1 and CDR2: SEHNR and FQNEAQ (reference sequence). This CDR3 comprises 12 residues. The CDR3 reads CASSLNQGEQFF. DNA of the CDR3: TGTGCCAGCAGCTTAAACCAGGGTGAGCAGTTCTTC.

V gene TRBV6-1 combines with J gene TRBJ2-3; D is perhaps TRBD1 (6 bases). Germline V CDR1 and CDR2: MNHNS, SASEGT. The CDR3 covers 12 residues. Trimming pared 5 bases from V and 13 bases from J, leaving 16 bases between. The CDR3 DNA sequence: TGTGCCAGCAGTCCACAGGGTATACTGGAGTATTTT. The encoded protein is CASSPQGILEYF.

The gene calls are TRBV7-3 and TRBJ2-6; D tentatively reads TRBD1 or TRBD2 (5 bases each). The germline gives CDR1 SGHTA, CDR2 FQGTGA. This CDR3 region has 17 residues. The V gene lost 2 bases and the J gene lost 4 bases, with 15 bases spanning the gap. The CDR3 loop is CASSLRGAGAGANVLTF. CDR3 DNA: TGTGCCAGCAGCTTACGGGGTGCTGGGGCCGGGGCCAACGTCCTGACTTTC.

The gene calls are TRBV6-5 and TRBJ2-2; no clear D. CDR3 length equals 15 residues. V was shortened by 5 bases and J by 3 bases, with 13 bases between the two germline ends. Per germline, CDR1 MNHEY and CDR2 SVGAGI. The CDR3: CASSVTSPDTGELFF. The CDR3 region has the DNA TGTGCCAGCAGTGTGACCAGCCCGGACACCGGGGAGCTGTTTTTT.

The table lists this clone with a count of one. The chain is built from TRBV18 and TRBJ1-1, with a possible D match to TRBD1 (6 bases). V was cut by 6 bases and J by 0 bases, with 11 bases left in between. The CDR3 sequence is 14 residues long. The germline gives CDR1 KGHSH, CDR2 LQKENI. CDR3 sequence reads: CASSPTGLNTEAFF. CDR3 DNA: TGTGCCAGCTCCCCGACAGGTCTGAACACTGAAGCTTTCTTT.

The rearrangement uses TRBV27 and TRBJ2-7; D might be TRBD1 (7 bases). With 5 bases removed from V and 4 bases from J, the gap between germline ends came to 24 bases. The CDR3 spans 17 residues. The V gene's germline CDR1 is MNHEY and CDR2 SMNVEV (reference sequence). The CDR3 DNA reads as TGTGCCAGCAGTGCAGTAGACAGGGAGGAGATTGTATACGAGCAGTACTTC. Protein product: CASSAVDREEIVYEQYF.

Only a few counts were recorded for this clone. V gene TRBV7-9 combines with J gene TRBJ2-1; D is ambiguous. V lost 7 bases and J 2 bases, leaving 12 bases between the germline ends. This CDR3 region has 14 residues. Germline V lookup: CDR1 SEHNR, CDR2 FQNEAQ (reference sequence). CDR3 DNA sequence: TGTGCCAGCACTCCGGTTAGTGCCTACAATGAGCAGTTCTTC. Translation: CASTPVSAYNEQFF. The variable domain in full, completed from reference TRBV7-9 and TRBJ2-1, reads DTGVSQNPRHKITKRGQNVTFRCDPISEHNRLYWYRQTLGQGPEFLTYFQNEAQLEKSRLLSDRFSAERPKGSFSTLEIQRTEQGDSAMYLCASTPVSAYNEQFFGPGTRLTVL.

This chain links TRBV5-1 with TRBJ1-5, with a weak D call TRBD1 (5 bases). The V gene's germline CDR1 is SGHRS and CDR2 YFSETQ. The CDR3 has 13 residues. V lost 3 bases and J 10 bases, leaving 14 bases between the germline ends. As DNA, the CDR3 is TGCGCCAGCAGCTACTCCTTGGGGGGACCCCAGCATTTT. Protein sequence: CASSYSLGGPQHF.

The chain is built from TRBV11-3 and TRBJ2-5; no clear D gene. Germline loops: CDR1 SGHNT, CDR2 YENEEA. The V gene lost 2 bases and the J gene lost 6 bases, with 10 bases spanning the gap. This CDR3 is 13 amino acids long. Written as DNA, the CDR3 is TGTGCCAGCAGCTTATCGCGTTATCAGACCCAGTACTTC. Protein: CASSLSRYQTQYF.

This rearrangement joins TRBV6-5 to TRBJ2-2; no reliable D call. The germline CDR1 and CDR2 sequences are MNHEY and SVGAGI. Trimming removed 4 bases at V and 6 bases at J, with 15 bases between. The CDR3 is 15 amino acids. The CDR3 nucleotides are TGTGCCAGCAGTTCGCGACACGTCGGACCCGGGGAGCTGTTTTTT. It encodes CASSSRHVGPGELFF.

This chain connects TRBV30 to TRBJ2-5; 8 positions agree with TRBD1. The trim removed 0 bases at V and 2 bases at J, leaving 2 bases unmatched. This CDR3 has 14 residues. Germline V lookup: CDR1 GTSNPN, CDR2 SVGIG (reference sequence). The CDR3 loop reads CAWSVQGVQETQYF. The CDR3 DNA reads as TGTGCCTGGAGTGTACAGGGGGTACAAGAGACCCAGTACTTC.

V and J are TRBV30 and TRBJ2-3; D call uncertain. Germline V lookup: CDR1 GTSNPN, CDR2 SVGIG (reference sequence). Trimming shortened V by 0 bases and J by 5 bases, and 3 bases separated the two germline ends. The CDR3 contains 11 residues. Written as DNA, the CDR3 is TGTGCCTGGAGTGTACTAGATACGCAGTATTTT. Protein: CAWSVLDTQYF. The complete variable domain, with remaining parts taken from reference TRBV30 and TRBJ2-3, reads SQTIHQWPATLVQPVGSPLSLECTVEGTSNPNLYWYRQAAGRGLQLLFYSVGIGQISSEVPQNLSASRPQDRQFILSSKKLLLSDSGFYLCAWSVLDTQYFGPGTRLTVL.

In the case of this clone: Other nucleotide sequences from this sample produce the same CDR3. This sequence joins TRBV29-1 and TRBJ1-1; no reliable D call. The CDR3 totals 13 residues. The V gene's germline CDR1 is SQVTM and CDR2 ANQGSEA. V was trimmed by 2 bases and J by 2 bases, leaving 9 bases between them. Here the CDR3 DNA reads TGCAGCGTTGAAAGTACAGTTAACACTGAAGCTTTCTTT. It is translated as CSVESTVNTEAFF.

This chain uses TRBV30 with TRBJ2-7; the D gene is possibly TRBD2 (7 bases). The V end lost 0 bases, the J end lost 0 bases, and 9 bases lay between the germline ends. Germline CDR1 is GTSNPN and CDR2 is SVGIG (reference sequence). The CDR3 has 14 residues. CDR3 protein: CAWSVGGDSYEQYF. The CDR3 coding sequence is TGTGCCTGGAGTGTAGGGGGGGACTCCTACGAGCAGTACTTC.

The gene calls are TRBV10-3 and TRBJ1-6; 8 bases agree with TRBD1. The CDR3 sequence is 13 residues long. V gave up 7 bases and J gave up 15 bases; unmatched junction bases: 11. The germline CDR1 and CDR2 sequences are ENHRY and SYGVKD. CDR3 in DNA: TGTGCCATCACAGCAACCGGACAGGGCGACCTCCACTTT. Protein product: CAITATGQGDLHF.

This chain joins TRBV1 and TRBJ2-3; the table's D call of TRBD2 was not tested on the DNA. TRBV1 is reported as a pseudogene. The CDR3 runs 16 residues. The CDR3 DNA follows: TGCACCAGCAGCCGCACGGGGCTAGCGGGAACAGATACGCAGTATTTT. Protein product: CTSSRTGLAGTDTQYF.

The gene calls are TRBV28 and TRBJ1-2; possible D gene TRBD1, 5 bases. Per the germline V gene, CDR1 is MDHEN and CDR2 is SYDVKM. This CDR3 contains 14 residues. V shed 5 bases and J shed 4 bases, with 14 bases lying between them. The CDR3 protein is CASSPGAIPYGYTF. In DNA form, the CDR3 reads TGTGCCAGCAGTCCCGGGGCCATTCCCTATGGCTACACCTTC.

The chain has TRBV7-9 and TRBJ2-7, with D unclear. The CDR3 extends over 15 amino acids. Trimming removed 1 base at V and 2 bases at J, with 12 bases between. Germline loops: CDR1 SEHNR, CDR2 FQNEAQ (reference sequence). The chain's CDR3 is CASSLDQAWAYEQYF. In DNA form, the CDR3 reads TGTGCCAGCAGCTTAGATCAGGCCTGGGCCTACGAGCAGTACTTC.

V usage is TRBV18 and J usage is TRBJ2-3; D not certain. Germline assignment: CDR1 KGHSH and CDR2 LQKENI. The CDR3 contains 15 residues. Trimming pared 3 bases from V and 2 bases from J, leaving 12 bases between. The chain's CDR3 is CASSPLLSITDTQYF. CDR3 bases: TGTGCCAGCTCACCCCTCCTTAGTATCACAGATACGCAGTATTTT.

V usage is TRBV11-2 and J usage is TRBJ2-5; 9 bases match TRBD2. CDR3 length equals 16 residues. With V trimmed by 1 base and J by 5 bases, 8 bases remained unmatched. Looked up from germline, CDR1 is SGHAT and CDR2 is FQNNGV. The CDR3 sequence: CASSLGLAGVRETQYF. CDR3 in DNA: TGTGCCAGCAGCTTAGGGTTAGCGGGAGTCCGGGAGACCCAGTACTTC.

V is TRBV29-1 and J is TRBJ1-5; D call uncertain. The CDR3 is made up of 11 amino acids. Trimming shortened V by 7 bases and J by 7 bases, and 11 bases separated the two germline ends. Germline loops: CDR1 SQVTM, CDR2 ANQGSEA. CDR3 DNA: TGCAGCGGAGGGCCAGTCCAGCCCCAGCATTTT. Translation: CSGGPVQPQHF.

A remark on this clone: A much bigger clone sits one base away, suggesting this may be a read error. The CDR3 DNA sequence: TGTGCCAGCAGTCCATATCGGAGGGGCGGGAACTCCTACGAGCAGTACTTC. Protein: CASSPYRRGGNSYEQYF. The gene calls are TRBV27 and TRBJ2-7, with a weak D call TRBD2 (6 bases). Trimming took 5 bases from V and 0 from J, leaving 20 bases between them. The CDR3 has 17 residues. The V gene's germline CDR1 is MNHEY and CDR2 SMNVEV (reference sequence).

About this clone itself: This likely traces to a read error, being one base from a far larger clone. V usage is TRBV4-2 and J usage is TRBJ2-7; 9 nucleotides line up with TRBD1. Germline CDR1 LGHNA, CDR2 YNFKEQ. The CDR3 consists of 16 residues. V was clipped by 5 bases and J by 4 bases; unmatched bases: 12. The DNA for the CDR3 is TGTGCCAGCAGCTCAGACCGGGACAGGGCTAGGTACGAGCAGTACTTC. This encodes CASSSDRDRARYEQYF.

A remark on this clone: A read error may be the cause here, since a much bigger clone is one base away. Other DNA sequences in this sample translate to the same CDR3. V gene TRBV5-5 combines with J gene TRBJ1-5; D gene unclear. The CDR3 length is 16 residues. In germline, CDR1 is SGHKS, CDR2 YYEKEE (reference sequence). V was clipped by 4 bases and J by 0 bases, with 14 bases between them. CDR3 DNA sequence: TGTGCCAGCAGCCTGGGTGGTGGGCGTAGCAATCAGCCCCAGCATTTT. Translation: CASSLGGGRSNQPQHF.

The chain has TRBV11-2 and TRBJ2-7; a possible D gene is TRBD2 (7 bases). Trimming stripped 1 base from V and 2 bases from J, with 15 bases between. The CDR3 has 16 residues. CDR1 is SGHAT, CDR2 FQNNGV, per germline. The CDR3 reads CASSLGGGGGTYEQYF. The CDR3, as DNA: TGTGCCAGCAGCTTAGGTGGAGGGGGGGGTACCTACGAGCAGTACTTC.